The 13 T cell receptor beta chains below come from one sample, sequenced in a study of T cell responses to AZD1222 COVID-19 vaccine (dated by TCRdb to the early 2020s). The time point label for this specimen denotes: about 28 days (+/-7) after the second vaccine dose. Library preparation used the immunoSEQ multiplex PCR assay. TCRdb limited this immuneACCESS table to in-frame rearrangements with V and J called. A share of clones is missing; checked studies link under half to unresolved V genes, and the rest is unexplained. Within this sample are some 130,000 clones, with approximately 86% of them counted one time only. The ten most abundant clones make up around 2.6% of the sample. This specimen was peripheral blood, taken 28 days after the second AZD1222 dose. All receptors come from an adult who received the AZD1222 COVID-19 vaccine.

In this sample, this clone turned up a few times. The chain carries TRBV3-1 (or the pseudogene TRBV3-2) and TRBJ2-6; D call uncertain. The ends were cut back, 1 base at V and 3 bases at J, with 4 bases in the middle. This CDR3 is 14 amino acids long. Germline-derived CDR1 and CDR2 are LGHDT and YNNKEL (reference sequence). CDR3 nucleotide sequence: TGTGCCAGCAGCCAAGTTGGTGGGGCCAACGTCCTGACTTTC. It yields the protein CASSQVGGANVLTF.

The rearrangement uses TRBV7-9 and TRBJ2-1; TRBD1 matches at 8 bases. Germline trimming cut 6 bases from V and 7 bases from J; bases unmatched to any gene: 8. This CDR3 comprises 14 residues. CDR1 is SEHNR, CDR2 FQNEAQ, per germline (reference sequence). The CDR3 loop reads CASSYNRGKNEQFF. The CDR3 nucleotides are TGTGCCAGCAGTTACAACAGGGGGAAGAATGAGCAGTTCTTC.

J is TRBJ1-5 and V is TRBV10-3, with D perhaps matching TRBD1 (5 bases). The CDR3 is 15 amino acids. Trimming pared 6 bases from V and 2 bases from J, leaving 14 bases between. Germline CDR1 is ENHRY and CDR2 is SYGVKD. CDR3 bases: TGTGCCATCAGCCGGGGGGACGGCGGCAATCAGCCCCAGCATTTT. It specifies CAISRGDGGNQPQHF.

The chain carries TRBV6-2 or TRBV6-3 and TRBJ2-7; D is perhaps TRBD1 (6 bases). There are 14 residues in the CDR3. CDR1 is MNHEY and CDR2 is SVGEGT in the germline V gene. V lost 4 bases, J lost 2 bases, and 12 bases lay in between. The CDR3 bases are TGTGCCAGCAGTTGGCATCGGGACACCTACGAGCAGTACTTC. Translated, it gives CASSWHRDTYEQYF.

The chain recombines TRBV7-9 with TRBJ2-7, with D perhaps matching TRBD1 (6 bases). The CDR3 loop spans 14 amino acids. The germline CDR1 and CDR2 sequences are SEHNR and FQNEAQ (reference sequence). V was shortened by 8 bases and J by 0 bases, with 14 bases between the two germline ends. For the CDR3, the DNA is TGTGCCAGCCTAGCCCGGACAGACTCCTACGAGCAGTACTTC. It yields the protein CASLARTDSYEQYF. The variable domain in full, with the rest retrieved from reference TRBV7-9 and TRBJ2-7, is DTGVSQNPRHKITKRGQNVTFRCDPISEHNRLYWYRQTLGQGPEFLTYFQNEAQLEKSRLLSDRFSAERPKGSFSTLEIQRTEQGDSAMYLCASLARTDSYEQYFGPGTRLTVT.

The rearrangement uses TRBV12-3 or TRBV12-4 and TRBJ2-7; TRBD1 or TRBD2 may be the D gene (5 bases each). V lost 7 bases and J lost 6, with 13 bases in between. This CDR3 is built from 12 residues. The CDR3 spells CASTRSGLEQYF. DNA of the CDR3: TGTGCCAGCACTCGGTCGGGGCTCGAGCAGTACTTC.

CDR3 residues: CASSPTVPAVKLFF. The CDR3 DNA is TGTGCCAGCAGTCCGACAGTGCCCGCGGTAAAACTGTTTTTT. The V call is TRBV6-2 or TRBV6-3, the J call TRBJ1-4, with D perhaps TRBD1 (5 bases). Trimming stripped 5 bases from V and 10 bases from J, with 17 bases between. CDR3 length equals 14 residues. In germline, CDR1 is MNHEY, CDR2 SVGEGT.

This sequence joins TRBV4-3 and TRBJ2-5, with TRBD1 as a possible D gene (6 bases). From germline, CDR1 is LGHNA and CDR2 YSLEER. This CDR3 is built from 15 residues. Deletions cut 0 bases from V and 1 base from J, with 9 bases between. CDR3 region: CASSQDRGPQETQYF. The CDR3 nucleotides are TGCGCCAGCAGCCAAGACAGGGGCCCCCAAGAGACCCAGTACTTC.

The chain has TRBV11-2 and TRBJ1-1, with TRBD1 as a possible D gene (5 bases). V was clipped by 2 bases and J by 4 bases, with 11 bases between them. The germline gives CDR1 SGHAT, CDR2 FQNNGV. The length of the CDR3 is 14 residues. In nucleotides, the CDR3 is TGTGCCAGCAGCTTAATGGCAGGGAGCACTGAAGCTTTCTTT. It specifies CASSLMAGSTEAFF.

The gene calls are TRBV7-2 and TRBJ1-4; TRBD1 might be the D (5 bases). From germline, CDR1 is SGHTA and CDR2 FQGNSA. V lost 6 bases and J 8 bases, leaving 16 bases between the germline ends. The length of the CDR3 is 14 residues. The CDR3 loop reads CASSSGTPEEKLFF. The CDR3 DNA is TGTGCCAGCAGTTCCGGGACGCCGGAAGAAAAACTGTTTTTT.

This clone was seen just once. This chain links TRBV3-1 (or the pseudogene TRBV3-2) with TRBJ1-4; 9 nucleotides align to TRBD1. In germline, CDR1 is LGHDT, CDR2 YNNKEL (reference sequence). V shed 1 base, J shed 4 bases, and the junction held 7 bases outside the gene matches. The CDR3 runs to 17 residues. The CDR3 reads CASSQGKGQGVNEKLFF. For the CDR3, the DNA is TGTGCCAGCAGCCAAGGAAAGGGACAGGGAGTTAATGAAAAACTGTTTTTT.

The gene calls are TRBV9 and TRBJ1-4; tentative D call: TRBD1 (5 bases). The germline V and J ends were trimmed by 3 bases and 0 bases, with 6 bases remaining between them. This CDR3 region has 14 residues. Germline-derived CDR1 and CDR2 are SGDLS and YYNGEE. This CDR3 is CASSGQTTNEKLFF. The CDR3 DNA reads as TGTGCCAGCAGCGGACAGACAACTAATGAAAAACTGTTTTTT.

The chain links TRBV9 to TRBJ2-7; 11 nucleotides line up with TRBD1. Germline loops: CDR1 SGDLS, CDR2 YYNGEE. This CDR3 is 15 amino acids long. The V segment lost 3 bases and the J segment 6 bases; nucleotides outside the gene matches: 8. CDR3 amino acids: CASSATGQGAGEQYF. Written as DNA, the CDR3 is TGTGCCAGCAGCGCGACTGGACAGGGGGCGGGCGAGCAGTACTTC.